Below, 6 T cell receptor beta chains from the same sample are listed, as sequenced in a study of T cell responses to AZD1222 COVID-19 vaccine. The assay was immunoSEQ multiplex PCR, and TCRdb's table has in-frame clones only and misses some. The sample has 130,000 to 150,000 clones, around 92% seen once. The sample in question was peripheral blood, obtained after recovery from COVID-19. All receptors derive from an adult who had recovered from COVID-19.

Of note for this clone: At the DNA level, this CDR3 is encoded by other sequences in the same sample as well. The rearrangement joins TRBV7-8 to TRBJ2-7; 10 bases are shared with TRBD1. This CDR3 contains 15 residues. CDR1 and CDR2 from the germline V gene are SGHVS and FQNEAQ. J gave up 3 bases and V 2 bases, and 4 bases lay outside the gene matches. The DNA of the CDR3 is TGTGCCAGCAGCTTATCCGGGACAGGGGTCTACGAGCAGTACTTC. It yields the protein CASSLSGTGVYEQYF.

Turning to this clone: The junction does not match germline at one end; this may be a read error. V usage is TRBV5-1 and J usage is TRBJ1-1; D remains unclear. The CDR3 loop spans 12 amino acids. Germline CDR1 SGHRS, CDR2 YFSETQ. The CDR3 sequence: CASSLDGKSDSF. CDR3 coding DNA: TGCGCCAGCAGCTTGGACGGGAAATCCGACTCCTTT.

The gene calls are TRBV19 and TRBJ1-1, with TRBD1 as a possible D gene (5 bases). The ends were cut back, 10 bases at V and 4 bases at J, with 22 bases in the middle. Germline CDR1 LNHDA, CDR2 SQIVND (reference sequence). This CDR3 has 15 residues. Written as DNA, the CDR3 is TGTGCCATCAGAGGGGACCGCCGGAGGGGCACTGAAGCTTTCTTT. This codes for CAIRGDRRRGTEAFF.

The chain is built from TRBV10-2 and TRBJ2-1, with 10 positions matching TRBD2. This CDR3 comprises 17 residues. J gave up 7 bases and V 2 bases, and 11 bases lay outside the gene matches. From germline, CDR1 is WSHSY and CDR2 SAAADI. CDR3 amino acids: CASSEPKTPSGSNEQFF. CDR3 sequence (DNA): TGCGCCAGCAGTGAGCCAAAGACCCCTAGCGGGAGTAATGAGCAGTTCTTC.

This chain links TRBV7-2 with TRBJ2-7, with D perhaps TRBD1 (7 bases). The V end lost 3 bases, the J end lost 6 bases, and 12 bases lay between the germline ends. The CDR3 length is 13 residues. The V gene's germline CDR1 is SGHTA and CDR2 FQGNSA. CDR3 sequence: CASSFPGGFEQYF. In DNA form, the CDR3 reads TGTGCCAGCAGCTTCCCAGGGGGGTTCGAGCAGTACTTC.

This rearrangement joins TRBV6-5 to TRBJ1-2, with D perhaps TRBD1 (5 bases). V lost 7 bases to trimming and J lost 8 bases, with 20 bases between them. The germline V gene encodes CDR1 MNHEY and CDR2 SVGAGI. The CDR3 loop spans 14 amino acids. The CDR3 spells CASISADSATGYTF. As DNA, the CDR3 is TGTGCCAGCATAAGCGCCGACAGTGCCACCGGCTACACCTTC.